This TCR beta chain is drawn from a study of CD8 T cells in ankylosing spondylitis (dated by TCRdb to the late 2010s). In the study overall: The study set out to find disease-linked TCR variants by profiling T cell receptor beta repertoires in ankylosing spondylitis patients and healthy donors. In total, the full study cohort was made up of 95 to 110 healthy donors and 25 to 30 ankylosing spondylitis patients. Samples of peripheral blood were taken, and for ankylosing spondylitis patients, synovial fluid was collected as well.

V is shortened by 4 bases, J by 10 bases, and the region joining them spans 16 bases. Reading the germline V gene gives CDR1 MGHRA and CDR2 YSYEKL. Its CDR3 holds 14 amino acids, cysteine through phenylalanine. Solely the CDR3 DNA is kept, with 42 bases framed from the first base. TCRdb lists the instrument as Illumina HiSeq 2500. Quantitative 5'-RACE with molecular barcodes was used to prepare TCR beta libraries. On the study's bioinformatics: A new computational method based on a probabilistic model of VDJ rearrangement was used to identify disease-linked TCR variants. TCRdb redid the processing of the public reads, applying fastp at Q25 and MiXCR, and retained in-frame beta chains. Rows with a matching CDR3 protein are joined into one entry that keeps the most common DNA and genes. The V and J calls follow TCRdb's processing rather than the paper's. This sample has 30,000 to 45,000 distinct CDR3 sequences in its table, and around a tenth of those were observed once. The ten largest make up 15% to 20% of the sample.

This clonotype has at least ten counts. Its antigen specificity is not known. No much larger clonotype is one base removed from it; base qualities were not supplied. Findings and caveats that apply to the study as a whole: The disease-linked clones were reported as significantly enriched in matched synovial fluid samples from ankylosing spondylitis patients. In peripheral blood, the disease-linked clones were found at relatively low frequencies and had a CD8+ phenotype. Blood from ankylosing spondylitis patients appeared to be characterized by a TCR beta motif composed of eight highly homologous amino acid variants. Some TCR beta motif variants had previously been reported in synovial fluid and blood of reactive arthritis patients, which suggested common disease-initiation mechanisms.

The rearrangement joined TRBV4-1 to TRBJ2-2, with a weak D call of TRBD2 (6 bases match). This receptor was taken from a male donor with ankylosing spondylitis or in good health (not recorded which). The sample was blood, either unsorted or a sorted T cell fraction (not recorded which). CDR3 region: CASSPSSAALELFF. The sequenced DNA is TGCGCCAGCAGCCCTTCTAGCGCCGCGCTGGAGCTGTTTTTT.